Described below is a single T cell receptor beta chain sequence and its context. Its antigen is unidentified. This sample stems from a study of cytomegalovirus exposure and HLA in healthy donors. The overall study: A previous analysis identified 117 million unique TCR beta sequences derived from around 200 million T cells. General study findings and limits: According to an earlier analysis, most TCR beta V segments yielded productive rearrangements about 90% or about 30% of the time. One later analysis reportedly identified an Asian-associated ancestry cluster that showed fewer N-insertions than the approximately 700-donor mean. 87-base-pair reads could not separate some V segments, including TRBV6-2 and TRBV6-3.

Germline CDR1 and CDR2: SEHNR and FQNEAQ (reference sequence). The length of the CDR3 is 14 residues. V lost 7 bases to trimming and J lost 11 bases, with 23 bases between them. Use of 60 Vbeta and 13 Jbeta primers characterized the PCR. The repertoire was sequenced with immunoSEQ multiplex PCR; TCRdb's copy has only in-frame clones and lacks some. The table has about 190,000 clones, about 86% seen once. The receptor comes from a man in his forties in good health and CMV-seropositive. Sequenced: PBMCs. This rearrangement joins TRBV7-9 to TRBJ1-1; D might be TRBD1 (6 bases). The CDR3 region has the DNA TGTGCCAGCAATGGGGGCAGCTTCCGAAGGGAGGCTTTCTTT. Amino acids: CASNGGSFRREAFF.